A selection of T cell receptor beta chains follows, all from one sample in a study of cytomegalovirus exposure and HLA in healthy donors. Produced via immunoSEQ multiplex PCR; TCRdb's table is partial and in-frame only. The profile shows approximately 97,000 clones, roughly 83% of them singletons. Sequenced: PBMCs. Receptors originate from a man aged 40-49 years in good health and CMV-seronegative. CDR3s include the opening cysteine and the closing phenylalanine or tryptophan. Each record gives: J gene, V gene, D gene, clone size, CDR3 DNA, CDR3 protein. A D gene is named only where the DNA matches it firmly. The size field is filled for only some rows; it gives once, few, many or a size class.

J: TRBJ2-5; V: TRBV6-6; D: TRBD2; size: .; DNA: TGTGCCAGCAGGTTACAGACTAGCGGGGGGGAGACCCAGTACTTC; CDR3: CASRLQTSGGETQYF
J: TRBJ2-7; V: TRBV10-1; D: .; size: .; DNA: TGCGCCAGTCCTCTGTTAGGGCGGGGGCCCCGCGGCGAGCAGTACTTC; CDR3: CASPLLGRGPRGEQYF
J: TRBJ2-7; V: TRBV11-2; D: TRBD2; size: .; DNA: TGTGCCAGCAGCCCCCACGCGGGACTAGCGGTCGAGCAGTACTTC; CDR3: CASSPHAGLAVEQYF
J: TRBJ1-2; V: TRBV6-1; D: .; size: .; DNA: TGTGCCAGCAGTGAACGGGACACCTATGGCTACACCTTC; CDR3: CASSERDTYGYTF
J: TRBJ1-5; V: TRBV25-1; D: .; size: .; DNA: TGTGCCAGCAGTGATAGGGGGAGCAATCAGCCCCAGCATTTT; CDR3: CASSDRGSNQPQHF
J: TRBJ2-3; V: TRBV5-1; D: TRBD2; size: .; DNA: TGCGCCAGCAGCTTGGCCGGAGCGGGGGGTGGGAATACGCAGTATTTT; CDR3: CASSLAGAGGGNTQYF
J: TRBJ2-2; V: TRBV4-2; D: .; size: .; DNA: TGTGCCAGCAGCCAAGGGGGGGGCCCTGGTACCGGGGAGCTGTTTTTT; CDR3: CASSQGGGPGTGELFF
J: TRBJ2-1; V: TRBV7-9; D: TRBD1; size: .; DNA: TGTGCCAGCAGACCCACAGGGGGACCTGCGTACAATGAGCAGTTCTTC; CDR3: CASRPTGGPAYNEQFF
J: TRBJ2-7; V: TRBV30; D: TRBD1; size: .; DNA: TGTGCCTGGATTCCCGGACCGGGACAGGGGTACTACGAGCAGTACTTC; CDR3: CAWIPGPGQGYYEQYF
J: TRBJ2-5; V: TRBV7-3; D: .; size: .; DNA: TGTGCCAGCAGTTTCCAGGGGCCACCTCAAGAGACCCAGTACTTC; CDR3: CASSFQGPPQETQYF
J: TRBJ1-2; V: TRBV6-1; D: .; size: few; DNA: TGTGCCAGCAGTGAAGCGCGGGCAGAAGCTAACTATGGCTACACCTTC; CDR3: CASSEARAEANYGYTF
J: TRBJ1-1; V: TRBV14; D: .; size: few; DNA: TGTGCCAGCAGCCAGCGGGGGAACACTGAAGCTTTCTTT; CDR3: CASSQRGNTEAFF
J: TRBJ2-1; V: TRBV9; D: TRBD2; size: .; DNA: TGTGCCAGCAGCGTAGGGGCGGGGGCCTACAATGAGCAGTTCTTC; CDR3: CASSVGAGAYNEQFF
J: TRBJ1-1; V: TRBV7-9; D: .; size: .; DNA: TGCGCCAGCGGGCGGGGATACGCGTACACTGAAGCTTTCTTT; CDR3: CASGRGYAYTEAFF
J: TRBJ1-5; V: TRBV21-1; D: .; size: .; DNA: TGTGCCAGCAGCAAAGTACAGGGGTTTTATCAGCCCCAGCATTTT; CDR3: CASSKVQGFYQPQHF
J: TRBJ2-7; V: TRBV7-2; D: .; size: .; DNA: TGTGCCAGCAGCTCCACCCTCGACAGGACCTACGAGCAGTACTTC; CDR3: CASSSTLDRTYEQYF
J: TRBJ1-2; V: TRBV2; D: TRBD1; size: .; DNA: TGTGCCAGCAGAGCGCGAGACAGGGACGGCTACACCTTC; CDR3: CASRARDRDGYTF
J: TRBJ2-3; V: TRBV29-1; D: TRBD1; size: once; DNA: TGCAGCCTGATTGGACAGGGGGCAGATACGCAGTATTTT; CDR3: CSLIGQGADTQYF
J: TRBJ1-5; V: TRBV9; D: TRBD1; size: .; DNA: TGTGCCAGCAGCCCCGGGACAGGGAAGGGCAATCAGCCCCAGCATTTT; CDR3: CASSPGTGKGNQPQHF
J: TRBJ2-3; V: TRBV4-2; D: TRBD2; size: .; DNA: TGTGCCAGCAGCCAAGAAAGCCTAGCGGGGGCCATCACAGATACGCAGTATTTT; CDR3: CASSQESLAGAITDTQYF
J: TRBJ2-1; V: TRBV7-3; D: TRBD2; size: .; DNA: TGTGCCAGCAGCTTAGTCGGGGGGGCAGGGAATGAGCAGTTCTTC; CDR3: CASSLVGGAGNEQFF
J: TRBJ2-7; V: TRBV11-2; D: .; size: .; DNA: TGTGCCAGCAGCTCCGGAGTCTACGAGCAGTACTTC; CDR3: CASSSGVYEQYF
J: TRBJ1-4; V: TRBV9; D: TRBD1; size: .; DNA: TGTGCCAGCAGTCTCGGACAGGGGGCAACTAATGAAAAACTGTTTTTT; CDR3: CASSLGQGATNEKLFF
J: TRBJ1-1; V: TRBV19; D: TRBD1; size: once; DNA: TGTGCCAGTAGTCCCCTCGCGACAGGGACGAGCACTGAAGCTTTCTTT; CDR3: CASSPLATGTSTEAFF
J: TRBJ1-1; V: TRBV5-1; D: TRBD1; size: .; DNA: TGCGCCAGCAGCTTAGGGGACAGCAACACTGAAGCTTTCTTT; CDR3: CASSLGDSNTEAFF
J: TRBJ2-7; V: TRBV2; D: TRBD2; size: .; DNA: TGTGCCAGCAGCCTACGAGGACTAGCGGTCTACGAGCAGTACTTC; CDR3: CASSLRGLAVYEQYF
J: TRBJ1-6; V: TRBV7-2; D: .; size: .; DNA: TGTGCCAGCAGCGTACGCCGGGGGGGGGAGATTAGATCACCCCTCCACTTT; CDR3: CASSVRRGGEIRSPLHF
J: TRBJ1-5; V: TRBV28; D: .; size: .; DNA: TGTGCCAGCAGTGATGAACAGGAAACCCAGCATTTT; CDR3: CASSDEQETQHF
J: TRBJ1-3; V: TRBV7-3; D: .; size: .; DNA: TGTGCCAGCAGCCCGATGCTGGGACTCTCTGGAAACACCATATATTTT; CDR3: CASSPMLGLSGNTIYF
J: TRBJ1-1; V: TRBV15; D: .; size: .; DNA: TGTGCCACCAGCAGATTAGGGGGGGAGGGCACTGAAGCTTTCTTT; CDR3: CATSRLGGEGTEAFF
J: TRBJ1-1; V: TRBV5-1; D: TRBD1; size: .; DNA: TGCGCCAGCAGCCAACGGCCGGGACAGGGGCATGAAGCTTTCTTT; CDR3: CASSQRPGQGHEAFF
J: TRBJ2-7; V: TRBV7-2; D: TRBD1; size: .; DNA: TGTGCCAGCAGCATTCGACAGGGTACCCCCTCCGACGAGCAGTACTTC; CDR3: CASSIRQGTPSDEQYF
J: TRBJ2-1; V: TRBV10-3; D: TRBD2; size: .; DNA: TGTGCCACCAATCTAGCGGGGGGGCTCTACAATGAGCAGTTCTTC; CDR3: CATNLAGGLYNEQFF
J: TRBJ1-3; V: TRBV6-5; D: .; size: .; DNA: TGTGCCAGCAGTTACTCGACAGACTCTGGAAACACCATATATTTT; CDR3: CASSYSTDSGNTIYF
J: TRBJ1-2; V: TRBV5-1; D: .; size: .; DNA: TGCGCCAGCAGCTTGCAGGGGAACTATGGCTACACCTTC; CDR3: CASSLQGNYGYTF
J: TRBJ1-6; V: TRBV5-6; D: TRBD1; size: .; DNA: TGTGCCAGCAGCTTCACGTGGGACAGGGTAGGCTCACCCCTCCACTTT; CDR3: CASSFTWDRVGSPLHF
J: TRBJ1-5; V: TRBV6-1; D: .; size: .; DNA: TGTGCCAGCAGTCCACTAGACGGGAATCAGCCCCAGCATTTT; CDR3: CASSPLDGNQPQHF
J: TRBJ1-2; V: TRBV7-3; D: .; size: .; DNA: TGTGCCAGCAGCTTAAGGCCTTTGGGAGGGATGGGCTACACCTTC; CDR3: CASSLRPLGGMGYTF